Each of the 24 T cell receptor beta chains below was sequenced from the same sample in a study of neurological immune-mediated disorders. TCRdb redid the calling of the 5' RACE reads with MiXCR, one entry per CDR3 protein. Of some 49,000 distinct CDR3 sequences in the sample, roughly 10% were seen once. Time point given: longitudinal time-point 1 (baseline). Sequencing was carried out using PBMCs. These receptors came from a woman in her 40s in good health.

This clonotype was seen at least ten times. The V call is TRBV7-2, the J call TRBJ1-5; 9 nucleotides line up with TRBD1. Germline V gives CDR1 SGHTA, CDR2 FQGNSA. This CDR3 spans 16 amino acids. V shed 5 bases, J shed 3 bases, and the junction held 8 bases outside the gene matches. The DNA of the CDR3 is TGTGCCAGCAGCCTTTCGACAGGGGGGAACAATCAGCCCCAGCATTTT. It encodes CASSLSTGGNNQPQHF.

The table lists this clonotype with many counts. J is TRBJ1-2 and V is TRBV5-1; 8 bases are shared with TRBD1. In germline, CDR1 is SGHRS, CDR2 YFSETQ. This CDR3 has 16 residues. V lost 5 bases and J lost 2; bases outside the gene matches: 11. The CDR3 DNA is TGCGCCAGCAGGTCAAGGTGGGACAGGTCGAACTATGGCTACACCTTC. It yields the protein CASRSRWDRSNYGYTF.

The sample holds many counts of this clonotype. The V and J genes are TRBV13 and TRBJ1-1; tentatively, D is TRBD1 (5 bases). V was cut by 5 bases and J by 0 bases, with 10 bases left in between. CDR1 is PRHDT and CDR2 is FYEKMQ in the germline V gene (reference sequence). The CDR3 consists of 14 residues. CDR3 DNA: TGTGCCAGCAGCCGGGGGGTGATGAACACTGAAGCTTTCTTT. It is translated as CASSRGVMNTEAFF.

V gene TRBV10-1 combines with J gene TRBJ2-2; 13 nucleotides align to TRBD2. J lost 2 bases, V lost 8 bases, and 8 bases had no gene match. CDR1 is WNHNN, CDR2 SYGVQD, per germline (reference sequence). The CDR3 has 17 amino acids. The CDR3 protein is CASAGTSGIQNTGELFF. In DNA form, the CDR3 reads TGCGCCAGCGCAGGGACTAGCGGGATTCAAAACACCGGGGAGCTGTTTTTT.

This clonotype was seen at least ten times. The chain links TRBV7-2 to TRBJ2-5; 12 positions agree with TRBD2. Germline V gives CDR1 SGHTA, CDR2 FQGNSA. The CDR3 runs to 18 residues. With V trimmed by 0 bases and J by 5 bases, 10 bases remained unmatched. CDR3 nucleotide sequence: TGTGCCAGCAGCTTAGCAGTCCTAGCGGGGGGGCTTGGGGAGACCCAGTACTTC. It codes for CASSLAVLAGGLGETQYF.

This clonotype was picked up many times. The chain employs TRBV2 and TRBJ2-7; D call uncertain. The length of the CDR3 is 13 residues. V dropped 10 bases and J dropped 5 bases, with 18 bases sitting between them. Per germline, CDR1 SNHLY and CDR2 FYNNEI. The CDR3 loop reads CATQGRRLNEQYF. The CDR3 nucleotides are TGTGCCACCCAAGGGCGGCGATTGAACGAGCAGTACTTC.

The sample holds many counts of this clonotype. J is TRBJ2-5 and V is TRBV7-8; D not resolved. Per germline, CDR1 SGHVS and CDR2 FQNEAQ. V gave up 1 base and J gave up 3 bases, with 9 bases separating them. The CDR3 is made up of 14 amino acids. The CDR3 is CASSLGTLEETQYF. DNA for the CDR3: TGTGCCAGCAGCTTAGGCACCCTCGAAGAGACCCAGTACTTC.

Many counts were recorded for this clonotype. The V gene is TRBV6-5, the J gene TRBJ1-2; D remains unclear. The CDR3 is 13 amino acids. Between the trimmed V and J ends, which lost 6 bases and 7 bases, there was a span of 15 bases. CDR1 is MNHEY and CDR2 is SVGAGI in the germline V gene. CDR3 DNA sequence: TGTGCCAGCAGCCCCAGACACACGGGTGGCTACACCTTC. It translates to CASSPRHTGGYTF.

Many counts were recorded for this clonotype. The chain employs TRBV6-2 or TRBV6-3 and TRBJ2-1, with 7 bases identical to TRBD2. The junction had 6 bases not matched to a gene; V was cut back by 7 bases and J by 3 bases. Germline CDR1 is MNHEY and CDR2 is SVGEGT. There are 14 residues in the CDR3. The CDR3 loop reads CASTPSGIYNEQFF. The CDR3 DNA is TGTGCCAGCACCCCTAGCGGCATCTACAATGAGCAGTTCTTC.

At least ten counts were recorded for this clonotype. CDR3 in amino acids: CASSEGGRFNYGYTF. The CDR3 nucleotides are TGTGCCAGCAGTGAGGGGGGCAGATTTAACTATGGCTACACCTTC. The chain combines TRBV25-1 with TRBJ1-2, with D tentatively TRBD1 (6 bases). V gave up 3 bases and J gave up 1 base, with 12 bases separating them. Germline V lookup: CDR1 MGHDK, CDR2 SYGVNS. The CDR3 has 15 residues.

This clonotype was seen many times. The chain combines TRBV5-1 with TRBJ2-7; 9 bases match TRBD2. The CDR3 spans 17 residues. Germline CDR1 reads SGHRS; CDR2 reads YFSETQ. The junction had 14 bases not matched to a gene; V was cut back by 0 bases and J by 7 bases. The CDR3 nucleotides read TGCGCCAGCAGCTTGGTGTTAGCGGGGGACGCGTTGGTGGAGCAGTACTTC. Translated, it gives CASSLVLAGDALVEQYF.

In this sample, this clonotype turned up many times. This chain links TRBV5-1 with TRBJ2-1; TRBD2 is a possible D gene (5 bases). Germline V gene data show CDR1 as SGHRS and CDR2 as YFSETQ. This CDR3 contains 16 residues. The V gene lost 1 base and the J gene lost 0 bases, with 11 bases spanning the gap. CDR3 in amino acids: CASSLLAQASYNEQFF. CDR3 in DNA: TGCGCCAGCAGCTTGCTAGCCCAGGCCTCCTACAATGAGCAGTTCTTC.

The sample holds many counts of this clonotype. This chain joins TRBV6-5 and TRBJ1-2; D remains unclear. The CDR3 is 14 residues long. V was shortened by 0 bases and J by 7 bases, with 12 bases between the two germline ends. CDR1 is MNHEY and CDR2 is SVGAGI in the germline V gene. The CDR3 loop reads CASSYSTGVRGYTF. The CDR3 nucleotides read TGTGCCAGCAGTTACTCGACGGGTGTGCGTGGCTACACCTTC.

This clonotype was observed many times. The chain combines TRBV2 with TRBJ2-2; D tentatively fits TRBD1 or TRBD2 (5 bases each). The CDR3 loop spans 13 amino acids. Trimming shortened V by 9 bases and J by 1 base, and 9 bases separated the two germline ends. Germline CDR1 and CDR2: SNHLY and FYNNEI. CDR3: CARGTGNTGELFF. CDR3 nucleotides: TGTGCCAGGGGGACGGGGAACACCGGGGAGCTGTTTTTT. The variable domain in full, completed from reference TRBV2 and TRBJ2-2, reads EPEVTQTPSHQVTQMGQEVILRCVPISNHLYFYWYRQILGQKVEFLVSFYNNEISEKSEIFDDQFSVERPDGSNFTLKIRSTKLEDSAMYFCARGTGNTGELFFGEGSRLTVL.

This clonotype was seen repeatedly, ten times or more. The chain uses TRBV12-3 or TRBV12-4 and TRBJ1-3, with unresolved D. This CDR3 comprises 16 residues. Trimming cost V 4 bases and J 4 bases, with 17 bases left between them. CDR3 nucleotide sequence: TGTGCCAGCAGTTGGCATAGTTGGGCAGACGGAAACACCATATATTTT. Translating it yields CASSWHSWADGNTIYF.

This clonotype was seen ten or more times. The chain links TRBV7-2 to TRBJ2-1; D gene ambiguous. Germline V lookup: CDR1 SGHTA, CDR2 FQGNSA. V lost 1 base and J lost 0, with 7 bases in between. This CDR3 has 15 residues. For the CDR3, the DNA is TGTGCCAGCAGCTTAGACCAGAGCTCCTACAATGAGCAGTTCTTC. It codes for CASSLDQSSYNEQFF.

This clonotype was seen ten or more times. The gene calls are TRBV29-1 and TRBJ2-1; D gene unclear. V lost 7 bases and J 9 bases, leaving 16 bases between the germline ends. Germline CDR1 is SQVTM and CDR2 is ANQGSEA. CDR3 size: 12 residues. Here the CDR3 reads CSGMGPGPEQFF. CDR3 DNA: TGCAGCGGAATGGGTCCCGGACCTGAGCAGTTCTTC.

This clonotype was seen repeatedly, ten times or more. This sequence joins TRBV6-5 and TRBJ2-3; TRBD2 matches at 14 bases. Germline loops: CDR1 MNHEY, CDR2 SVGAGI. J lost 4 bases, V lost 5 bases, and 8 bases had no gene match. The CDR3 spans 17 residues. The DNA of the CDR3 is TGTGCCAGCAGTATAGGGCGGACTAGCGGGGGGTCAGATACGCAGTATTTT. This translates into CASSIGRTSGGSDTQYF.

This clonotype was seen ten or more times. This chain connects TRBV5-1 to TRBJ2-7; TRBD1 matches at 7 bases. The CDR3 has 15 amino acids. V lost 0 bases to trimming and J lost 7 bases; unmatched junction nucleotides: 10. CDR1 SGHRS and CDR2 YFSETQ come from the germline V gene. In DNA form, the CDR3 reads TGCGCCAGCAGCTTGGATACGGGCAGGGGGATGGAGCAGTACTTC. Protein: CASSLDTGRGMEQYF.

The V call is TRBV19, the J call TRBJ2-2; D is perhaps TRBD2 (5 bases). CDR1 is LNHDA, CDR2 SQIVND, per germline (reference sequence). The CDR3 is 17 residues long. V was pared by 4 bases and J by 0 bases, with 15 bases between. CDR3: CASSKSAGPANTGELFF. The CDR3 nucleotides read TGTGCCAGTAGTAAATCGGCGGGCCCCGCGAACACCGGGGAGCTGTTTTTT.

This clonotype was counted at least ten times. The rearrangement uses TRBV5-1 and TRBJ1-1, with TRBD1 matching 7 bases. V gave up 0 bases and J gave up 10 bases; unmatched junction bases: 3. The length of the CDR3 is 12 residues. Germline V gene data show CDR1 as SGHRS and CDR2 as YFSETQ. The CDR3 loop is CASSLEAGGAFF. The CDR3 coding sequence is TGCGCCAGCAGCTTGGAGGCAGGGGGAGCTTTCTTT.

This clonotype occurred many times. V usage is TRBV5-1 and J usage is TRBJ2-1; perhaps TRBD2 as D (5 bases). Trimming left V 1 base short and J 0 bases short, with 14 bases between. The CDR3 covers 17 residues. In germline, CDR1 is SGHRS, CDR2 YFSETQ. CDR3 residues: CASSLTGGPGSYNEQFF. CDR3 nucleotide sequence: TGCGCCAGCAGCTTGACGGGCGGGCCTGGCTCCTACAATGAGCAGTTCTTC.

In its sample, this clonotype was seen many times. The J gene is TRBJ2-1, the V gene TRBV5-1, with 8 bases aligning to TRBD1. Germline CDR1 SGHRS, CDR2 YFSETQ. V lost 4 bases and J lost 7; bases outside the gene matches: 10. The CDR3 contains 15 residues. The CDR3 DNA reads TGCGCCAGCAGCACCGGACAGGGAGTTGTGAATGAGCAGTTCTTC. Residues: CASSTGQGVVNEQFF. The variable domain in full, with the rest retrieved from reference TRBV5-1 and TRBJ2-1, is KAGVTQTPRYLIKTRGQQVTLSCSPISGHRSVSWYQQTPGQGLQFLFEYFSETQRNKGNFPGRFSGRQFSNSRSEMNVSTLELGDSALYLCASSTGQGVVNEQFFGPGTRLTVL.

J is TRBJ2-7 and V is TRBV29-1; D ambiguous. From germline, CDR1 is SQVTM and CDR2 ANQGSEA. This CDR3 has 13 amino acids. The V and J ends lost 3 bases and 6 bases respectively, with 15 bases between them. This CDR3 is CSVDTGSRGEQYF. In DNA, the CDR3 is TGCAGCGTTGATACCGGGTCACGCGGCGAGCAGTACTTC.